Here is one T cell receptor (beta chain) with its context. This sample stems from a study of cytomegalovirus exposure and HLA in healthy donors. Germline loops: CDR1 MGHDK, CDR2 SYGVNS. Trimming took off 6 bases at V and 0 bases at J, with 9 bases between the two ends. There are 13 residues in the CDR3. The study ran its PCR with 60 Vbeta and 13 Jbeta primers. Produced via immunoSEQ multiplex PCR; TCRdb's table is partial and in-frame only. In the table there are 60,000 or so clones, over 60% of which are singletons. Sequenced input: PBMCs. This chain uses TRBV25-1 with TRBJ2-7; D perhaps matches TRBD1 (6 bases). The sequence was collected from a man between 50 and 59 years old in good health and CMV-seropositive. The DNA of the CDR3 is TGTGCCAGCAGCCGGACAGACTCCTACGAGCAGTACTTC. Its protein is CASSRTDSYEQYF.